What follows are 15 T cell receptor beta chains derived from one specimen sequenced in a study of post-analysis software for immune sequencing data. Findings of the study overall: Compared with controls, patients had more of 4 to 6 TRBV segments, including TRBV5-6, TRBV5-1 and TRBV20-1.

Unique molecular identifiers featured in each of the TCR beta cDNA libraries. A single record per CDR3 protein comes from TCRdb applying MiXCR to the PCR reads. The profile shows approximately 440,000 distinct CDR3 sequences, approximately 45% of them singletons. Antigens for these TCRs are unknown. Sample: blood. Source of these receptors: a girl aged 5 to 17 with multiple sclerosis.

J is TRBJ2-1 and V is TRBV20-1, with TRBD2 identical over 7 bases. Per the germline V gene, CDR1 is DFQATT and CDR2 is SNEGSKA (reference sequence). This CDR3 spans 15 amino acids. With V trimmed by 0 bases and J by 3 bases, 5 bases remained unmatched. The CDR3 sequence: CSARDAGRNYNEQFF. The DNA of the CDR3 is TGCAGTGCTAGAGATGCCGGGAGGAACTACAATGAGCAGTTCTTC.

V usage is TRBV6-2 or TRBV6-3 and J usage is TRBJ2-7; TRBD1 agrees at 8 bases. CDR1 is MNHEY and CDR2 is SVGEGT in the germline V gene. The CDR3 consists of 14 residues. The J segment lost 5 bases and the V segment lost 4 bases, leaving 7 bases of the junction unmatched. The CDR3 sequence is CASSSRDRKNEQYF. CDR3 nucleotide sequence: TGTGCCAGCAGTTCCCGGGACAGGAAAAACGAGCAGTACTTC.

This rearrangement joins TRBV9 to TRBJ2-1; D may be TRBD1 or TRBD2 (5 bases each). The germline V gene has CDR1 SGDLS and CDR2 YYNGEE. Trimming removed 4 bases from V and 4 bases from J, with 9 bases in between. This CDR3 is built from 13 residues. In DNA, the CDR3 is TGTGCCAGCAGCTTCGGGGCTTACAATGAGCAGTTCTTC. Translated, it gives CASSFGAYNEQFF.

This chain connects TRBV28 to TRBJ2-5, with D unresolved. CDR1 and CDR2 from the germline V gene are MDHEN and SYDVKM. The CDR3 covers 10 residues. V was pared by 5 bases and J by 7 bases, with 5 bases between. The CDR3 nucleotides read TGTGCCAGCAGTCCTCGGACCCAGTACTTC. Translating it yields CASSPRTQYF.

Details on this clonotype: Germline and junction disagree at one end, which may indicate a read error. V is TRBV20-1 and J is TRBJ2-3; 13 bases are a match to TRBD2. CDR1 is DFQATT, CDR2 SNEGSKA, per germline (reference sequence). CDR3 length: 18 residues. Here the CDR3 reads CSASERRTSGSITDTRYF. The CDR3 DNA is TGCAGTGCTAGTGAAAGGCGGACTAGCGGGAGTATCACAGATACGCGGTATTTT.

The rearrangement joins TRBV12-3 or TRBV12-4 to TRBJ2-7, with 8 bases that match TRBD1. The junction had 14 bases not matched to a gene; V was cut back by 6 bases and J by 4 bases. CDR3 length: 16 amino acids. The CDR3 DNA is TGTGCCAGCAGGATGGAAGGACAGGGTGGGTCATACGAGCAGTACTTC. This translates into CASRMEGQGGSYEQYF.

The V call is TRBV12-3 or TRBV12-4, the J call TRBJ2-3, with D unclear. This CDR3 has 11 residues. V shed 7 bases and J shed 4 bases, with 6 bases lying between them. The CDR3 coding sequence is TGTGCCAGCACCCTCGCAGATACGCAGTATTTT. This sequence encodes CASTLADTQYF.

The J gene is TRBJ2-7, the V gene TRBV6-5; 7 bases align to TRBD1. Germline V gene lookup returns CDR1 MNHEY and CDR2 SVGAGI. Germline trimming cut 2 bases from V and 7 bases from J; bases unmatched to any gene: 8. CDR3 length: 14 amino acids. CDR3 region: CASSYRDSRAEQYF. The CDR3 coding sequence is TGTGCCAGCAGTTACCGGGACAGCCGAGCAGAGCAGTACTTC.

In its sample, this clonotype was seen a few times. This CDR3 is CASSLSTARNGYTF. The CDR3, as DNA: TGTGCCAGCAGTTTAAGCACAGCGCGAAATGGCTACACCTTC. The V and J genes are TRBV28 and TRBJ1-2; D ambiguous. Trimming took off 2 bases at V and 6 bases at J, with 13 bases between the two ends. This CDR3 contains 14 residues. Germline V gene lookup returns CDR1 MDHEN and CDR2 SYDVKM.

The CDR3 DNA reads TGTGCCAGCAGCTCGGGCCGGGGCTGGGACAATTCACCCCTCCACTTT. Amino acid sequence: CASSSGRGWDNSPLHF. The chain combines TRBV11-2 with TRBJ1-6; tentative D call: TRBD1 (5 bases). The CDR3 totals 16 residues. Trimming took 4 bases from V and 7 from J, leaving 17 bases between them. Germline lookup yields CDR1 SGHAT and CDR2 FQNNGV.

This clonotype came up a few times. The DNA of the CDR3 is TGTGCCAGCAGGCCGCAGGGGACTAGTGATGTCGATGAGCAGTTCTTC. It is translated as CASRPQGTSDVDEQFF. The rearrangement uses TRBV6-1 and TRBJ2-1, with TRBD2 identical over 8 bases. Germline V CDR1 and CDR2: MNHNS, SASEGT. The CDR3 is 16 amino acids. The V and J ends lost 6 bases and 8 bases, in that order; junction bases with no gene match: 15.

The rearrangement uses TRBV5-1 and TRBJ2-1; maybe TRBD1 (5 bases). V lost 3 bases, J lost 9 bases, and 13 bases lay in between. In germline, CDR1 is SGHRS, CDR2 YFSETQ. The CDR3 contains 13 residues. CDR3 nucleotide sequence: TGCGCCAGCAGCTCCCCGACAGATGGTGAGCAGTTCTTC. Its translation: CASSSPTDGEQFF.

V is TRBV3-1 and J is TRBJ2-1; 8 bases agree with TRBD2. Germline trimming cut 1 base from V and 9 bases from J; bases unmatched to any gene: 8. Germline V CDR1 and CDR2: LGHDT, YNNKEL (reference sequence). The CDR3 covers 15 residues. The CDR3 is CASSQGAGEESEQFF. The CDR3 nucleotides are TGTGCCAGCAGCCAAGGAGCGGGAGAGGAAAGTGAGCAGTTCTTC.

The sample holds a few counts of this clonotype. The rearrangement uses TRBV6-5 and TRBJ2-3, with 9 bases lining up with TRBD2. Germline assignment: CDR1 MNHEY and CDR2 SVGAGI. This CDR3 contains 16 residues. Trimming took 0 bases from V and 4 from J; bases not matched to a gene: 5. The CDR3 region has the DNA TGTGCCAGCAGTTACTCTGCGGGAGGGCCATCAGATACGCAGTATTTT. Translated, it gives CASSYSAGGPSDTQYF.

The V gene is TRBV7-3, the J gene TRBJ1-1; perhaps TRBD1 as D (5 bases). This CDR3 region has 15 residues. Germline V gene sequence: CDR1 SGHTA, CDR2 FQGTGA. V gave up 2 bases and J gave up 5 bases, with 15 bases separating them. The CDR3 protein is CASSLSPGRTTEAFF. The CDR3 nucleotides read TGTGCCAGCAGCTTATCCCCGGGACGAACAACTGAAGCTTTCTTT.